This record looks at one T cell receptor beta chain sequence and its context. The antigen remains unidentified. This record belongs to a study of lymphopenia after photon versus proton radiotherapy. Findings and caveats of the study: Larger post-nadir TCR diversity loss correlated inversely with survival in deceased patients. Oligoclonal CD8+ Temra expansion after nadir drove photon patients' diversity drop.

Assay: immunoSEQ multiplex PCR; the TCRdb copy retains only in-frame clones and omits some. The table has 89,000 or so clones, over 70% seen once. The CDR3 is 14 amino acids. J gave up 0 bases and V 5 bases, and 3 bases lay outside the gene matches. Germline V gene lookup returns CDR1 SGHVS and CDR2 FNYEAQ. Specimen: peripheral blood, collected from a patient treated with proton-based radiotherapy. This clonotype originated in a man between 60 and 75 years old with pancreatic cancer. The rearrangement links TRBV7-6 to TRBJ1-1; 7 positions agree with TRBD1. Written as DNA, the CDR3 is TGTGCCAGCAGCCCGACAGGGATGAACACTGAAGCTTTCTTT. Translated, it gives CASSPTGMNTEAFF.